The clone carrying this TCR beta chain has only a few counts. The data belong to a study of T-cell reconstitution after alpha-beta-depleted transplantation in children. TCRbeta library preparation incorporated unique molecular identifiers. TCRdb called the PCR reads again in MiXCR, with one record for every CDR3 protein. The table shows 400,000 to 500,000 distinct CDR3 sequences, with roughly 11% occurring only once. With 4 bases removed from V and 2 bases from J, the gap between germline ends came to 16 bases. The germline gives CDR1 SGHAT, CDR2 FQNNGV. There are 16 residues in the CDR3. The material was PBMCs from the stem cell graft donor, obtained from the stem cell graft. This clonotype was sampled from a human donor who donated a stem cell graft to a child with acute myeloid leukemia. V and J are TRBV11-2 and TRBJ2-3; D may be TRBD2 (6 bases). The CDR3 sequence is CASSSGTRGSTDTQYF. The CDR3, as DNA: TGTGCCAGCAGCTCCGGGACCCGGGGGTCCACAGATACGCAGTATTTT.